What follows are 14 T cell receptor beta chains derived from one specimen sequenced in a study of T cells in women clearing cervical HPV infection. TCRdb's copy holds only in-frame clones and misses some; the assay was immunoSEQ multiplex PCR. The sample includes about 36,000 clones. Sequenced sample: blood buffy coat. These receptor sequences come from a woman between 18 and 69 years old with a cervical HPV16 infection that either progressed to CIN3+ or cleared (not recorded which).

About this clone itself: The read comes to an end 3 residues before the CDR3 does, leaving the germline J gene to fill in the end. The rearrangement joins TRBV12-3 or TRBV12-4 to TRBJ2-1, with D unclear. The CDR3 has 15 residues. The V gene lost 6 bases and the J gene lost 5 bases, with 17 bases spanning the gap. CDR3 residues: CASRPSRKQNNEQFF. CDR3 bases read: TGTGCCAGCAGACCCTCGAGGAAACAGAACAATGAG.

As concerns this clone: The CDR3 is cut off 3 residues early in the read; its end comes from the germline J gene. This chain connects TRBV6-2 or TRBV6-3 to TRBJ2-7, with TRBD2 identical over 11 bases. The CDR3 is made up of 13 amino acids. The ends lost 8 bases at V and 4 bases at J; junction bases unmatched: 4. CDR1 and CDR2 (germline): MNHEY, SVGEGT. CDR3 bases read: TGTGCCAGCGTCCTAGCGGGAGGTTACGAG. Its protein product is CASVLAGGYE. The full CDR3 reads CASVLAGGYEQYF.

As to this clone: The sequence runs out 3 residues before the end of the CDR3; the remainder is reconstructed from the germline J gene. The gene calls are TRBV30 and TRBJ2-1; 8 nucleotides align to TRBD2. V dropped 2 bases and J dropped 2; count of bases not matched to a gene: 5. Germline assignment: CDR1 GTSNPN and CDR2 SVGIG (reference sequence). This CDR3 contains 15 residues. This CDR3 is CAWSPGLETYNEQFF. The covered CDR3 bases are TGTGCCTGGAGTCCGGGACTAGAAACCTACAATGAG. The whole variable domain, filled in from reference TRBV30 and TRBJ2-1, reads SQTIHQWPATLVQPVGSPLSLECTVEGTSNPNLYWYRQAAGRGLQLLFYSVGIGQISSEVPQNLSASRPQDRQFILSSKKLLLSDSGFYLCAWSPGLETYNEQFFGPGTRLTVL.

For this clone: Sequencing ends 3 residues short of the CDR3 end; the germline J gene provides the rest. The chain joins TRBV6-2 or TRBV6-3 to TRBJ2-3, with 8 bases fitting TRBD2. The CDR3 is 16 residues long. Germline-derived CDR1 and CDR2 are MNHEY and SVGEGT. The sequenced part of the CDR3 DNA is TGTGCCAGCAGCCTACTGACTAGCGCCTCCCAAGAGACG. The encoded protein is CASSLLTSASQET. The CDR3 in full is CASSLLTSASQETQYF.

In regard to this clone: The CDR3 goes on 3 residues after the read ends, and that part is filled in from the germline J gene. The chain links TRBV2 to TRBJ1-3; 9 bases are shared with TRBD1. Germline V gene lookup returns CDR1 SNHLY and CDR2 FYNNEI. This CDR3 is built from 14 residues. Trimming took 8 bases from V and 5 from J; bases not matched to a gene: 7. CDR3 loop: CASWSGQGRNTIYF. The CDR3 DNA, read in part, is TGTGCCAGCTGGAGTGGACAGGGGAGAAACACC. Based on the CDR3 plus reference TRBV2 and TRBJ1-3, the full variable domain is EPEVTQTPSHQVTQMGQEVILRCVPISNHLYFYWYRQILGQKVEFLVSFYNNEISEKSEIFDDQFSVERPDGSNFTLKIRSTKLEDSAMYFCASWSGQGRNTIYFGEGSWLTVV.

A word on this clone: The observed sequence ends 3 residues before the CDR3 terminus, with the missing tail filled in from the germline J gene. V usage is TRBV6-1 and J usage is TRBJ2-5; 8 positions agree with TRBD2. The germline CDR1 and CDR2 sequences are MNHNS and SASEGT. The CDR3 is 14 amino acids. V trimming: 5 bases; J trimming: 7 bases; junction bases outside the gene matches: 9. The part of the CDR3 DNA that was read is TGTGCCAGCAGTAAAGGACTAGCCCTAGGGACC. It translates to CASSKGLALGT. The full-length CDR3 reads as CASSKGLALGTQYF.

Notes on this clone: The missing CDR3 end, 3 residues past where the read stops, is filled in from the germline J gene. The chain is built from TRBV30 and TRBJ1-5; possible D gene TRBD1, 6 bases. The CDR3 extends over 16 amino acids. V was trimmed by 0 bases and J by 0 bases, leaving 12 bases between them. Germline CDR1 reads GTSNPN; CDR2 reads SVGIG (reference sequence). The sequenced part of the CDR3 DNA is TGTGCCTGGAGTGTCGGGGGGACAAATAGCAATCAGCCC. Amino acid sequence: CAWSVGGTNSNQP. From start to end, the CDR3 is CAWSVGGTNSNQPQHF. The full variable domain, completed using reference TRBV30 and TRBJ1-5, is SQTIHQWPATLVQPVGSPLSLECTVEGTSNPNLYWYRQAAGRGLQLLFYSVGIGQISSEVPQNLSASRPQDRQFILSSKKLLLSDSGFYLCAWSVGGTNSNQPQHFGDGTRLSIL.

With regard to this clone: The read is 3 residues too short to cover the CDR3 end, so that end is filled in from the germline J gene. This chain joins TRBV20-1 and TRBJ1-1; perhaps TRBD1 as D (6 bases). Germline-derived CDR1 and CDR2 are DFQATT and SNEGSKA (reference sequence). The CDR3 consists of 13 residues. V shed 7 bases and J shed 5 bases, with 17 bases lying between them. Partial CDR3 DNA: TGCAGTGTTAGTGGCAGGGGAGGGACTGAA. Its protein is CSVSGRGGTE. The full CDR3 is CSVSGRGGTEAFF.

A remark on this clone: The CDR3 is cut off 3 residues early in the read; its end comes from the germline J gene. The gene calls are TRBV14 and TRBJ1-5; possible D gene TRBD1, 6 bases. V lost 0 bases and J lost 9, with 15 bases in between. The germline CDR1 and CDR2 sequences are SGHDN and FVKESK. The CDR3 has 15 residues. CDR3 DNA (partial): TGTGCCAGCAGCCAAGAGAGGGGGTTAAACTGGCCC. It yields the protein CASSQERGLNWP. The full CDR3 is CASSQERGLNWPQHF.

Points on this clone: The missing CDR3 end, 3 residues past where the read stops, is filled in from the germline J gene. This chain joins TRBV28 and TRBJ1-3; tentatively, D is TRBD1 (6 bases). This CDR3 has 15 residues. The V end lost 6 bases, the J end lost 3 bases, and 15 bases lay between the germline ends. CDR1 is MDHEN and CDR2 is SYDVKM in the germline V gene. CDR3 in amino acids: CASRLSTGNGNTIYF. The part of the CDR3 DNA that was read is TGTGCCAGCAGACTTTCAACAGGGAATGGAAACACC.

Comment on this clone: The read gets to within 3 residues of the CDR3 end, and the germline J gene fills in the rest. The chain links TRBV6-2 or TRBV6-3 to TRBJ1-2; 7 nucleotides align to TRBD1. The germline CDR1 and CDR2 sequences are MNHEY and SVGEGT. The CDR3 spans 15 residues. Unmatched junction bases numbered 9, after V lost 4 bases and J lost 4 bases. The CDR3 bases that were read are TGTGCCAGCAGTTCCCTGACAGGGATCCCCTATGGC. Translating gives CASSSLTGIPYG. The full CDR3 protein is CASSSLTGIPYGYTF.

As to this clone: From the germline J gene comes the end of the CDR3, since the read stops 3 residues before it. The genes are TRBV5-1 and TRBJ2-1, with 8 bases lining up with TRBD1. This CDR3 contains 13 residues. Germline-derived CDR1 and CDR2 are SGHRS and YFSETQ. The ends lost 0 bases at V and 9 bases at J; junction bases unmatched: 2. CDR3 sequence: CASSLGDRGEQFF. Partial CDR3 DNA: TGCGCCAGCAGCTTGGGTGACAGGGGTGAG.

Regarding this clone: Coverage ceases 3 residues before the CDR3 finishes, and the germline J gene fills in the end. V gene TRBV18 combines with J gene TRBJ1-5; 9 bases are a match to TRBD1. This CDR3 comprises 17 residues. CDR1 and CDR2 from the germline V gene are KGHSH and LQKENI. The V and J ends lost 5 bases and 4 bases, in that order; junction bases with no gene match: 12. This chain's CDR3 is CASSTGTGRLGNQPQHF. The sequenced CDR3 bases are TGTGCCAGCTCAACCGGGACAGGGAGACTTGGGAATCAGCCC.

The covered CDR3 bases are TGCGCCAGCAGCAGTCCTCTAGCGGGAGGATACGAG. It is translated as CASSSPLAGGYE. The whole CDR3 region reads CASSSPLAGGYEQYF. This chain links TRBV5-1 with TRBJ2-7; 11 nucleotides align to TRBD2. The sequenced fragment ends 3 residues before the CDR3 boundary, so the rest is inferred from the germline J gene. Per the germline V gene, CDR1 is SGHRS and CDR2 is YFSETQ. Losses at the gene ends were 4 bases for V and 4 bases for J; bases not matched to a gene: 7. The CDR3 extends over 15 amino acids. Full variable domain (missing parts from reference TRBV5-1 and TRBJ2-7): KAGVTQTPRYLIKTRGQQVTLSCSPISGHRSVSWYQQTPGQGLQFLFEYFSETQRNKGNFPGRFSGRQFSNSRSEMNVSTLELGDSALYLCASSSPLAGGYEQYFGPGTRLTVT.